This T cell receptor (beta chain) was sequenced for a study of high-grade serous ovarian cancer treatment subgroups. About the study: On average, just over 14,000 reads and 6,500 to 8,000 unique TCR beta rearrangements were obtained per sample.

This clone appeared a single time. Its antigen is undetermined. The tumor samples were collected prior to definitive surgery or chemotherapy. The repertoire was sequenced with immunoSEQ multiplex PCR; TCRdb's copy has only in-frame clones and lacks some. The data hold some 40,000 clones, with 79% observed a single time. Study observations and caveats: Bulk tumor TCR sequencing gave no spatial information. Different patients shared almost no repertoire; same-patient tumors shared about 0.1 to 0.79. The analyses considered CDR3 and ignored CDR1 and CDR2.

This CDR3 region has 15 residues. Germline V gene data show CDR1 as SGHKS and CDR2 as YYEKEE (reference sequence). The V segment lost 2 bases and the J segment 1 base; nucleotides outside the gene matches: 1. The chain joins TRBV5-5 to TRBJ2-2; TRBD1 aligns across 8 bases. Sequencing was performed on tumor tissue. The TCR was taken from a human donor with high-grade serous ovarian cancer. The CDR3 DNA reads TGTGCCAGCAGCTTCGGACAGGGGAACACCGGGGAGCTGTTTTTT. It encodes CASSFGQGNTGELFF.